Presented here are 32 T cell receptor beta chains from one specimen sequenced in a study of T cell responses to AZD1222 COVID-19 vaccine. Here immunoSEQ multiplex PCR was the method, and the copy in TCRdb shows in-frame clones only, minus some. The repertoire holds more than 110,000 clones, with about 94% as singletons. Sequenced here: peripheral blood, sampled on day 0 of AZD1222 vaccination. The source is an adult in good health.

J is TRBJ2-7 and V is TRBV5-1, with D maybe TRBD2 (6 bases). Trimming cost V 6 bases and J 5 bases, with 18 bases left between them. Germline V CDR1 and CDR2: SGHRS, YFSETQ. The CDR3 totals 14 residues. CDR3 nucleotide sequence: TGCGCCAGCAACCGGGGAGGTCCGGTCGACGAGCAGTACTTC. Translated: CASNRGGPVDEQYF.

This clone was detected a few times. The chain links TRBV5-1 to TRBJ2-5, with 15 bases fitting TRBD2. The germline CDR1 and CDR2 sequences are SGHRS and YFSETQ. V dropped 5 bases and J dropped 3; count of bases not matched to a gene: 11. This CDR3 region has 18 residues. DNA for the CDR3: TGCGCCAGCAGGCCGGGACTAGCGGGAGGAGGGTTCAAAGAGACCCAGTACTTC. Its translation: CASRPGLAGGGFKETQYF.

The chain joins TRBV6-2 or TRBV6-3 to TRBJ2-1, with 8 positions matching TRBD2. Germline CDR1 MNHEY, CDR2 SVGEGT. The V gene end was trimmed by 0 bases and the J gene end by 7 bases; junction bases not matched to a gene: 8. The length of the CDR3 is 16 residues. CDR3: CASSYSKSGSKNEQFF. DNA for the CDR3: TGTGCCAGCAGTTACTCTAAGAGCGGGAGTAAGAATGAGCAGTTCTTC.

This rearrangement joins TRBV5-4 to TRBJ2-7; 9 positions agree with TRBD1. The CDR3 loop spans 13 amino acids. Germline CDR1 and CDR2: SGHNT and YYREEE (reference sequence). Losses at the gene ends were 4 bases for V and 7 bases for J; bases not matched to a gene: 6. In DNA form, the CDR3 reads TGTGCCAGCAGCGGGGGGACAGGGTGGGAGCAGTACTTC. Protein product: CASSGGTGWEQYF. Drawing the rest from reference TRBV5-4 and TRBJ2-7, the complete variable domain is ETGVTQSPTHLIKTRGQQVTLRCSSQSGHNTVSWYQQALGQGPQFIFQYYREEENGRGNFPPRFSGLQFPNYSSELNVNALELDDSALYLCASSGGTGWEQYFGPGTRLTVT.

This chain links TRBV6-4 with TRBJ2-5, with D hard to call. Trimming removed 2 bases at V and 7 bases at J, with 20 bases between. The CDR3 runs to 16 residues. Germline V CDR1 and CDR2: MRHNA, SNTAGT. CDR3 region: CASSDPPRFRRGTQYF. The CDR3 DNA reads TGTGCCAGCAGTGACCCGCCGCGTTTCCGTCGAGGGACCCAGTACTTC.

The J gene is TRBJ1-2, the V gene TRBV19, with 9 bases aligning to TRBD1. The germline gives CDR1 LNHDA, CDR2 SQIVND (reference sequence). After removal of 5 bases from V and 2 bases from J, the junction contained 12 bases not matched to a gene. The CDR3 is 17 residues long. CDR3: CASSARTGGLGNYGYTF. The CDR3 DNA is TGTGCCAGTAGTGCACGCACAGGGGGCTTGGGAAACTATGGCTACACCTTC.

The chain joins TRBV27 to TRBJ2-3; TRBD2 aligns across 9 bases. J was trimmed by 7 bases and V by 3 bases; bases with no gene match: 14. Germline V gene lookup returns CDR1 MNHEY and CDR2 SMNVEV (reference sequence). The CDR3 consists of 17 residues. The CDR3 here is CASSFTQLAGAEYTQYF. The CDR3 nucleotides read TGTGCCAGCAGTTTCACCCAACTAGCGGGCGCCGAGTATACGCAGTATTTT.

The chain joins TRBV18 to TRBJ2-1; the match to TRBD2 covers 13 bases. V was pared by 3 bases and J by 6 bases, with 2 bases of the junction left unmatched. Germline CDR1 KGHSH, CDR2 LQKENI. This CDR3 has 15 amino acids. CDR3 amino acids: CASSPGLAGPNEQFF. The DNA for the CDR3 is TGTGCCAGCTCACCGGGACTAGCGGGGCCCAATGAGCAGTTCTTC.

The chain combines TRBV5-4 with TRBJ2-7, with a tentative D call TRBD2 (5 bases). Trimming removed 1 base from V and 0 bases from J, with 8 bases in between. CDR1 SGHNT and CDR2 YYREEE come from the germline V gene (reference sequence). CDR3 length: 14 amino acids. CDR3 nucleotide sequence: TGTGCCAGCAGCTTGTCGGGGTACTCCTACGAGCAGTACTTC. Amino acid sequence: CASSLSGYSYEQYF.

This clone occurred once. V and J are TRBV11-2 and TRBJ1-1; maybe TRBD1 (5 bases). Germline values: CDR1 SGHAT, CDR2 FQNNGV. Trimming removed 0 bases at V and 3 bases at J, with 11 bases between. This CDR3 is 15 amino acids long. CDR3 sequence: CASSLDGWGDTEAFF. The DNA for the CDR3 is TGTGCCAGCAGCTTAGACGGATGGGGGGACACTGAAGCTTTCTTT.

The chain combines TRBV2 with TRBJ1-2; 7 nucleotides line up with TRBD1. Germline V gene data show CDR1 as SNHLY and CDR2 as FYNNEI. V was clipped by 4 bases and J by 4 bases; unmatched bases: 0. The CDR3 length is 12 residues. CDR3 bases: TGTGCCAGCAGTGGGGACAGCTATGGCTACACCTTC. It is translated as CASSGDSYGYTF.

The rearrangement joins TRBV27 to TRBJ2-7; 7 nucleotides align to TRBD1. There are 13 residues in the CDR3. Looked up from germline, CDR1 is MNHEY and CDR2 is SMNVEV (reference sequence). J was trimmed by 5 bases and V by 6 bases; bases with no gene match: 7. This CDR3 is CASRETGIHEQYF. The CDR3 coding sequence is TGTGCCAGCAGAGAGACAGGGATCCACGAGCAGTACTTC.

The V and J genes are TRBV6-2 or TRBV6-3 and TRBJ2-1; the match to TRBD2 covers 9 bases. J gave up 2 bases and V 0 bases, and 5 bases lay outside the gene matches. CDR3 length: 17 residues. Germline loops: CDR1 MNHEY, CDR2 SVGEGT. The chain's CDR3 is CASSYSKREETYNEQFF. As DNA, the CDR3 is TGTGCCAGCAGTTACTCCAAGCGGGAGGAGACCTACAATGAGCAGTTCTTC.

The CDR3 DNA reads TGTGCCAGCTCACCAAAGTGGGGAAACACTGAAGCTTTCTTT. This sequence encodes CASSPKWGNTEAFF. The chain carries TRBV18 and TRBJ1-1; D ambiguous. The CDR3 contains 14 residues. Trimming removed 2 bases from V and 2 bases from J, with 9 bases in between. CDR1 is KGHSH and CDR2 is LQKENI in the germline V gene.

This clone has only a few counts. This chain uses TRBV7-2 with TRBJ1-5; D not certain. Germline V gene lookup returns CDR1 SGHTA and CDR2 FQGNSA. The V end lost 5 bases, the J end lost 2 bases, and 10 bases lay between the germline ends. CDR3 size: 14 residues. The CDR3: CASSPTSGNQPQHF. The CDR3 DNA reads as TGTGCCAGCAGCCCCACCTCGGGCAATCAGCCCCAGCATTTT.

The chain is built from TRBV11-2 and TRBJ1-1; D not resolved. The length of the CDR3 is 12 residues. The germline CDR1 and CDR2 sequences are SGHAT and FQNNGV. Trimming cost V 8 bases and J 1 base, with 8 bases left between them. Here the CDR3 DNA reads TGTGCCAGCGCACGAGGGAACACTGAAGCTTTCTTT. Translated, it gives CASARGNTEAFF. The entire variable domain, with the rest obtained from reference TRBV11-2 and TRBJ1-1, is as follows: EAGVAQSPRYKIIEKRQSVAFWCNPISGHATLYWYQQILGQGPKLLIQFQNNGVVDDSQLPKDRFSAERLKGVDSTLKIQPAKLEDSAVYLCASARGNTEAFFGQGTRLTVV.

A remark on this clone: The same CDR3 can be traced to other DNA sequences in this sample. The rearrangement links TRBV9 to TRBJ1-6; perhaps TRBD1 as D (5 bases). Deletions cut 2 bases from V and 8 bases from J, with 11 bases between. Germline V gene lookup returns CDR1 SGDLS and CDR2 YYNGEE. CDR3 length: 14 residues. CDR3 loop: CASSVGGFDSPLHF. The CDR3 coding sequence is TGTGCCAGCAGCGTGGGGGGGTTTGATTCACCCCTCCACTTT.

The V and J genes are TRBV5-1 and TRBJ1-1; D is unresolved. In germline, CDR1 is SGHRS, CDR2 YFSETQ. The CDR3 spans 13 residues. Between the trimmed V and J ends, which lost 5 bases and 0 bases, there was a span of 8 bases. The CDR3 loop is CASRLEVNTEAFF. The CDR3 bases are TGCGCCAGCAGACTGGAGGTGAACACTGAAGCTTTCTTT.

V is TRBV24-1 and J is TRBJ2-2; D tentatively reads TRBD1 or TRBD2 (6 bases each). The CDR3 sequence is 14 residues long. V lost 4 bases, J lost 6 bases, and 11 bases lay in between. CDR1 KGHDR and CDR2 SFDVKD come from the germline V gene. The CDR3, as DNA: TGTGCCACCAGTGAACCGGGGGCGGCCGGGGAGCTGTTTTTT. It is translated as CATSEPGAAGELFF.

This clone appeared once. The rearrangement uses TRBV5-1 and TRBJ2-7, with 10 bases that match TRBD2. The CDR3 totals 16 residues. Looked up from germline, CDR1 is SGHRS and CDR2 is YFSETQ. After removal of 9 bases from V and 0 bases from J, the junction contained 12 bases not matched to a gene. The CDR3 loop reads CATGPGLAATSYEQYF. CDR3 in DNA: TGCGCCACCGGCCCAGGACTAGCGGCAACCTCCTACGAGCAGTACTTC. The whole variable domain, filled in from reference TRBV5-1 and TRBJ2-7, reads KAGVTQTPRYLIKTRGQQVTLSCSPISGHRSVSWYQQTPGQGLQFLFEYFSETQRNKGNFPGRFSGRQFSNSRSEMNVSTLELGDSALYLCATGPGLAATSYEQYFGPGTRLTVT.

The V gene is TRBV27, the J gene TRBJ2-1; no reliable D call. The V gene lost 7 bases and the J gene lost 5 bases, with 12 bases spanning the gap. CDR1 is MNHEY, CDR2 SMNVEV, per germline (reference sequence). The CDR3 contains 13 residues. As DNA, the CDR3 is TGTGCCAGCACAACCTCTTCCCACAATGAGCAGTTCTTC. It yields the protein CASTTSSHNEQFF.

The CDR3 loop reads CASSEVGNSPLHF. As DNA, the CDR3 is TGTGCCAGCAGTGAGGTGGGGAATTCACCCCTCCACTTT. The chain combines TRBV6-1 with TRBJ1-6, with no clear D. The CDR3 has 13 residues. V dropped 3 bases and J dropped 7 bases, with 7 bases sitting between them. Germline assignment: CDR1 MNHNS and CDR2 SASEGT.

V and J are TRBV6-8 and TRBJ2-7; D is ambiguous. This CDR3 is built from 14 residues. The germline V gene has CDR1 MNHGY and CDR2 SAAAGT. V was clipped by 6 bases and J by 0 bases, with 12 bases between them. In DNA, the CDR3 is TGTGCCAGCAGAGGGATTAAAGACTCCTACGAGCAGTACTTC. It is translated as CASRGIKDSYEQYF.

V gene TRBV5-1 combines with J gene TRBJ2-1; a weak D match, TRBD1 (6 bases). Germline V gene sequence: CDR1 SGHRS, CDR2 YFSETQ. V was trimmed by 4 bases and J by 8 bases, leaving 13 bases between them. The CDR3 contains 13 residues. The CDR3 sequence is CASSVPGADEQFF. The CDR3 bases are TGCGCCAGCAGCGTGCCAGGGGCGGATGAGCAGTTCTTC.

DNA of the CDR3: TGTGCCAGCAGTCCGTACCCGACAGGGACCTACGAGCAGTACTTC. This gives the protein CASSPYPTGTYEQYF. This chain connects TRBV27 to TRBJ2-7; 7 bases map to TRBD1. The CDR3 has 15 amino acids. V shed 5 bases and J 2 bases; nucleotides not matched to a gene: 9. Germline-derived CDR1 and CDR2 are MNHEY and SMNVEV (reference sequence).

V gene TRBV10-3 combines with J gene TRBJ2-3, with TRBD2 identical over 7 bases. Trimming took 8 bases from V and 2 from J; bases not matched to a gene: 10. The CDR3 has 15 amino acids. Germline values: CDR1 ENHRY, CDR2 SYGVKD. CDR3 in DNA: TGTGCCATCGGACGGGCTCTAGCGGCCACAGATACGCAGTATTTT. This translates into CAIGRALAATDTQYF.

V is TRBV5-1 and J is TRBJ2-7; D may correspond to TRBD1 or TRBD2 (5 bases each). The germline CDR1 and CDR2 sequences are SGHRS and YFSETQ. The V and J ends lost 0 bases and 2 bases respectively, with 9 bases between them. CDR3 length: 14 residues. The chain's CDR3 is CASSLGDPTYEQYF. CDR3 bases: TGCGCCAGCAGCTTGGGGGACCCTACCTACGAGCAGTACTTC.

About this clone: Within the sample, other DNA sequences also encode this same CDR3. The genes are TRBV6-5 and TRBJ2-1, with D uncertain. Per germline, CDR1 MNHEY and CDR2 SVGAGI. V was pared by 1 base and J by 9 bases, with 4 bases between. This CDR3 contains 11 residues. The CDR3 DNA reads TGTGCCAGCAGTTACTTAGGTGAGCAGTTCTTC. It encodes CASSYLGEQFF.

The chain recombines TRBV5-1 with TRBJ2-2, with D maybe TRBD2 (5 bases). Germline V CDR1 and CDR2: SGHRS, YFSETQ. The V end was cut by 4 bases, the J end by 5 bases, with 15 bases between. The CDR3 is made up of 15 amino acids. CDR3 sequence (DNA): TGCGCCAGCAGCCCCGTGACGGGAAGGACCGGGGAGCTGTTTTTT. It codes for CASSPVTGRTGELFF.

This clone was seen just once. The chain uses TRBV20-1 and TRBJ2-3, with D unresolved. The CDR3 covers 11 residues. The germline V gene has CDR1 DFQATT and CDR2 SNEGSKA (reference sequence). CDR3 DNA sequence: TGCAGCGGCAGGTTCTCAGATACGCAGTATTTT. This encodes CSGRFSDTQYF.

The gene calls are TRBV5-4 and TRBJ2-4; D may correspond to TRBD1 or TRBD2 (5 bases each). V gave up 3 bases and J gave up 4 bases, with 17 bases separating them. Germline CDR1 and CDR2: SGHNT and YYREEE (reference sequence). The CDR3 is 16 amino acids. CDR3 sequence (DNA): TGTGCCAGCAGCTCCCGCCTTGGGACCGAAAAAAACATTCAGTACTTC. Translating it yields CASSSRLGTEKNIQYF.

The chain has TRBV5-1 and TRBJ2-2, with 9 nucleotides matching TRBD2. The germline CDR1 and CDR2 sequences are SGHRS and YFSETQ. The CDR3 totals 15 residues. J gave up 4 bases and V 4 bases, and 5 bases lay outside the gene matches. Here the CDR3 reads CASSPLAGVTGELFF. The CDR3, as DNA: TGCGCCAGCAGCCCTTTAGCGGGAGTCACCGGGGAGCTGTTTTTT.